The entry below describes one TCR beta chain. The target antigen is unknown. This entry comes from a study of tumor and adjacent non-tumor tissue in lung cancer. Study-wide context: Aged roughly 31 to 76 years, patients included fewer than 11 men and five or six women with stage I to III disease. Each sample yielded a few million productive TCRbeta reads on average. Points from the study as a whole: Top 100 clones took a larger repertoire share in normal lung.

Three rounds of nested PCR, following a modified ARM-PCR protocol, produced the TCRbeta library. TCRdb re-analysed the multiplex PCR reads in MiXCR, keeping a single row per CDR3 protein. This sample has around 100,000 distinct CDR3 sequences, with about 60% found just once. RNA was extracted from bulk tissue without any cell sorting. This non-tumor lung sample came from over 3 cm beyond the tumor edge. The sequence was obtained from a man aged 25 to 40 with non-small cell lung cancer. Sequenced sample: distant non-tumor lung tissue.

CDR3 region: CSVAGTVEDYTF. The CDR3 DNA follows: TGCAGCGTCGCGGGGACAGTAGAGGACTACACCTTC. The rearrangement uses TRBV29-1 and TRBJ1-2; 7 bases match TRBD1. CDR1 is SQVTM, CDR2 ANQGSEA, per germline. The CDR3 consists of 12 residues. J lost 10 bases, V lost 6 bases, and 11 bases had no gene match.